The 4 T cell receptor beta chains below all came from one sample that was sequenced in a study of T cell responses to AZD1222 COVID-19 vaccine. Assay: immunoSEQ multiplex PCR; the TCRdb copy retains only in-frame clones and omits some. The repertoire holds tens of thousands of clones, with under 90% as singletons. This specimen was peripheral blood, taken on day 0 of AZD1222 vaccination. These receptors all come from an adult in good health.

This clone has a handful of counts. The chain carries TRBV2 and TRBJ1-5, with 7 bases aligning to TRBD1. From germline, CDR1 is SNHLY and CDR2 FYNNEI. The CDR3 runs to 13 residues. V trimming: 6 bases; J trimming: 6 bases; junction bases outside the gene matches: 5. For the CDR3, the DNA is TGTGCCAGCAGAGACAGGGAGGGTCAGCCCCAGCATTTT. It translates to CASRDREGQPQHF.

The rearrangement uses TRBV5-6 and TRBJ1-2; TRBD1 is a possible D gene (5 bases). Germline CDR1 reads SGHDT; CDR2 reads YYEEEE. The V and J ends lost 4 bases and 4 bases respectively, with 17 bases between them. There are 15 residues in the CDR3. The CDR3 DNA sequence: TGTGCCAGCAGCACGGGGCAGGCGCGTGTCTATGGCTACACCTTC. Translating gives CASSTGQARVYGYTF.

This clone occurred a few times. The genes are TRBV5-1 and TRBJ2-7; possible D gene TRBD2, 5 bases. This CDR3 comprises 13 residues. Germline CDR1 reads SGHRS; CDR2 reads YFSETQ. V gave up 1 base and J gave up 3 bases, with 8 bases separating them. The CDR3 region has the DNA TGCGCCAGCAGCTTGACGGAGGACTACGAGCAGTACTTC. It is translated as CASSLTEDYEQYF.

A single count supports this clone. J is TRBJ2-7 and V is TRBV4-2; 11 bases are a match to TRBD2. The CDR3 runs 17 residues. Germline-derived CDR1 and CDR2 are LGHNA and YNFKEQ. The J segment lost 11 bases and the V segment lost 3 bases, leaving 18 bases of the junction unmatched. The CDR3 sequence is CASSHAGAEIAGGLKYF. In nucleotides, the CDR3 is TGTGCCAGCAGCCATGCCGGGGCGGAAATAGCGGGAGGGCTCAAGTACTTC.